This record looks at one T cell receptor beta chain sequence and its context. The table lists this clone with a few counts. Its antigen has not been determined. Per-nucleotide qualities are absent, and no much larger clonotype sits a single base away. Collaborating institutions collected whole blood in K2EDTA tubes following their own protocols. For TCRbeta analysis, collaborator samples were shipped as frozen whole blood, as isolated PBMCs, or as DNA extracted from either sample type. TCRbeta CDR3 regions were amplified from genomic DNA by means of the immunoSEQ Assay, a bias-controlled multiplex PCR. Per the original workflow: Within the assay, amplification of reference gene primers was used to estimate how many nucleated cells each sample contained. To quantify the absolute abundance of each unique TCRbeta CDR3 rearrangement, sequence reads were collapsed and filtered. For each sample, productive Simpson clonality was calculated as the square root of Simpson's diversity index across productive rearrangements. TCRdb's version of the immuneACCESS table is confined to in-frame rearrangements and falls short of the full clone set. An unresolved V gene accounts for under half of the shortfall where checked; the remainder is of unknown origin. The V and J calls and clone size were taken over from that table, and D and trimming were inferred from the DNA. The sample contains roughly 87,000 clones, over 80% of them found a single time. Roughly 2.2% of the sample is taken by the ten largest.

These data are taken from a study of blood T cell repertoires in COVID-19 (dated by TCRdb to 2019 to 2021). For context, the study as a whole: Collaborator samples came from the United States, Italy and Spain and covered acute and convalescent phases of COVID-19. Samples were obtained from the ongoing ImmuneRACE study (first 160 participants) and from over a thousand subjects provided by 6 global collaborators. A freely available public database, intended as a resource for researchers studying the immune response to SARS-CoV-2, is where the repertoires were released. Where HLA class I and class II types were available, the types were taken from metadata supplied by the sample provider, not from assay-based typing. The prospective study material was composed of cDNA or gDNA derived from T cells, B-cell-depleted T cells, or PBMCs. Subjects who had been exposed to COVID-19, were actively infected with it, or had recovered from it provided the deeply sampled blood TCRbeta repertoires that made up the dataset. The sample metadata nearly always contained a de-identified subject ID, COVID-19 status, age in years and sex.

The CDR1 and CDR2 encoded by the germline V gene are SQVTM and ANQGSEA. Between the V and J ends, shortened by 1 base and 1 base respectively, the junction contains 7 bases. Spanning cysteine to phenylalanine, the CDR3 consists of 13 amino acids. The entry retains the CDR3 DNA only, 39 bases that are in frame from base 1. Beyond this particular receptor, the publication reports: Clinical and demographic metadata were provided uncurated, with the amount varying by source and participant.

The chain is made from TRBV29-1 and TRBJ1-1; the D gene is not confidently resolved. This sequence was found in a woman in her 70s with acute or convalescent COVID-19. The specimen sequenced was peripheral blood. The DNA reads TGCAGCGTTGAAGTATGGCCGAACACTGAAGCTTTCTTT. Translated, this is CSVEVWPNTEAFF.